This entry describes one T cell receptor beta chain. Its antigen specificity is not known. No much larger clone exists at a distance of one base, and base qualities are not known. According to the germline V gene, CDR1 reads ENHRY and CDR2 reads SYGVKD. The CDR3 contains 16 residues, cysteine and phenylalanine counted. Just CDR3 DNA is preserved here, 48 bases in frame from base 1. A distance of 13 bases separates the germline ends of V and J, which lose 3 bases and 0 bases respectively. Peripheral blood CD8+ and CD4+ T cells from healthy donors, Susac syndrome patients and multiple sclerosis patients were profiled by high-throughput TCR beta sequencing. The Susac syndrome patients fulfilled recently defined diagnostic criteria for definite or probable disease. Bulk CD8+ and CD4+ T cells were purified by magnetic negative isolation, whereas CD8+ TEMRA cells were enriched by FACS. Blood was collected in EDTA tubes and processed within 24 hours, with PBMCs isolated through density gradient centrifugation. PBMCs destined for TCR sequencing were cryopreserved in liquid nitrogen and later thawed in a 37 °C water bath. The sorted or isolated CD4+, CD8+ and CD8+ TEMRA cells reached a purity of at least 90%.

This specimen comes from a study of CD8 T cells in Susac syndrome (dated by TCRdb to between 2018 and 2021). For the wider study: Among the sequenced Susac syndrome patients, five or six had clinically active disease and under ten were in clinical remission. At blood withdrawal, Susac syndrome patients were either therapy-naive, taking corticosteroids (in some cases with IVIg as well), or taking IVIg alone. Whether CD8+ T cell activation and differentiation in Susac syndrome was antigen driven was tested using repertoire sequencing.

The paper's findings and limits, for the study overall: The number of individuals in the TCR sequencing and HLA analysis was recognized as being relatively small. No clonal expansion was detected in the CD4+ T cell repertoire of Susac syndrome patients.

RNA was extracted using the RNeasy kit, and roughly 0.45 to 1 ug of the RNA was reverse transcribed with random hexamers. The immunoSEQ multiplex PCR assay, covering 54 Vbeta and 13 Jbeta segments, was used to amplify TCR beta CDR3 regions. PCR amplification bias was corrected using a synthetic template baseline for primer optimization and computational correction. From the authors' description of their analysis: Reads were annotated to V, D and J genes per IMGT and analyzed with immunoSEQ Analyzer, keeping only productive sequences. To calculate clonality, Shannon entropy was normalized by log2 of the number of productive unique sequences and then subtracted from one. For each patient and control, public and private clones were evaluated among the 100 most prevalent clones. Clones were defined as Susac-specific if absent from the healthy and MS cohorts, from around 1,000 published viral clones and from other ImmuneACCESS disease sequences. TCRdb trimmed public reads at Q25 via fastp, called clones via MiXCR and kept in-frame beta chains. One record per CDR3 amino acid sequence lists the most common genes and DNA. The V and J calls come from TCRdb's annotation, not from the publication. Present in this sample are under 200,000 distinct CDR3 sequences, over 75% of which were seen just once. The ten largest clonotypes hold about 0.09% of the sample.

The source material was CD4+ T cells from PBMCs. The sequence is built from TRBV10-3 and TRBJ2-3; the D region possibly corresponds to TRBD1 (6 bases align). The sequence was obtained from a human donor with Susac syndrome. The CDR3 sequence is CAISDKGQGSTDTQYF. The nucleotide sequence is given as TGTGCCATCAGTGACAAGGGCCAGGGGAGCACAGATACGCAGTATTTT.